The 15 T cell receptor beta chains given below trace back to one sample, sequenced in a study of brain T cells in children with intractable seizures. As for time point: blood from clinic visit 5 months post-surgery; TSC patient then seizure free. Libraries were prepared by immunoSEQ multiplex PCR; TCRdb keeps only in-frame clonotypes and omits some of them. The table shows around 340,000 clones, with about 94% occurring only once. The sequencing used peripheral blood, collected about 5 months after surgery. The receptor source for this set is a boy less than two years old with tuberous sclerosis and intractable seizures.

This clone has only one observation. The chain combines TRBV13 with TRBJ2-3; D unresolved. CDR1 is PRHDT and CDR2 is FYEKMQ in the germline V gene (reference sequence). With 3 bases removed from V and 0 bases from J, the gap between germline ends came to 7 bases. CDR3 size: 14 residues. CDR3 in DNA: TGTGCCAGCAGCTTGTTCTCTAGCACAGATACGCAGTATTTT. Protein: CASSLFSSTDTQYF.

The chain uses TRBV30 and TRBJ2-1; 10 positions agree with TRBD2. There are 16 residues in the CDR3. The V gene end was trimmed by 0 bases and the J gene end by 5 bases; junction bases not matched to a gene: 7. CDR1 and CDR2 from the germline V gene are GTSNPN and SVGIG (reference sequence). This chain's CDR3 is CAWSVGSGGQHNEQFF. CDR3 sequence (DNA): TGTGCCTGGAGTGTTGGTAGCGGGGGGCAGCACAATGAGCAGTTCTTC.

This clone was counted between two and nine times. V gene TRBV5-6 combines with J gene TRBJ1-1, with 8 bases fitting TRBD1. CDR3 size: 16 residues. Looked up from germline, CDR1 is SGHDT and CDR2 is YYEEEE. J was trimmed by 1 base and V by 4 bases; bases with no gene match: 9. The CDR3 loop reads CASSPVGQGWNTEAFF. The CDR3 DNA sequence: TGTGCCAGCAGCCCCGTCGGACAGGGCTGGAACACTGAAGCTTTCTTT.

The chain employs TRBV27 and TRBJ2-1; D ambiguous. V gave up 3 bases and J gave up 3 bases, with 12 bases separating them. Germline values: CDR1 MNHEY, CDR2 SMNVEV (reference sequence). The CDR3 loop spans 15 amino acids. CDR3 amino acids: CASSFTREIYNEQFF. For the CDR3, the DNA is TGTGCCAGCAGTTTTACTCGTGAAATCTACAATGAGCAGTTCTTC.

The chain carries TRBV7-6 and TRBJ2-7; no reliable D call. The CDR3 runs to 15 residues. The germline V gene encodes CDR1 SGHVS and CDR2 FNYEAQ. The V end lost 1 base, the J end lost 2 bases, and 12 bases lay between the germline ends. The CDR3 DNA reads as TGTGCCAGCAGCTTAGTGATAGGGTGGACCTACGAGCAGTACTTC. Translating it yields CASSLVIGWTYEQYF.

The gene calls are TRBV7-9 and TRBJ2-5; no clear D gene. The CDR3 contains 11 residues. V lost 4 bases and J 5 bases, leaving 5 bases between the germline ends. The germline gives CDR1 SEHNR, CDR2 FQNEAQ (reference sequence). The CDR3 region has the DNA TGTGCCAGCAGCTCCGTGGAGACCCAGTACTTC. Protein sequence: CASSSVETQYF.

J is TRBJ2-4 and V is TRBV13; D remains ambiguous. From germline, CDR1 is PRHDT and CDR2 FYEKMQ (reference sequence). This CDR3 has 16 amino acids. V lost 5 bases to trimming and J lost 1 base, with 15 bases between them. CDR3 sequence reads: CASSGTLQSAKNIQYF. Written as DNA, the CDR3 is TGTGCCAGCAGCGGTACTCTGCAATCGGCCAAAAACATTCAGTACTTC.

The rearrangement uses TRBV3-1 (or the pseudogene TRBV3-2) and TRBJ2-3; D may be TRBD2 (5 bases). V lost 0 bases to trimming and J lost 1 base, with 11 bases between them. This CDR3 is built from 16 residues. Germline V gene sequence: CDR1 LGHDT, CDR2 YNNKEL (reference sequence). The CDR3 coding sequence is TGTGCCAGCAGCCAAGAGATGTCGGAGGGCACAGATACGCAGTATTTT. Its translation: CASSQEMSEGTDTQYF.

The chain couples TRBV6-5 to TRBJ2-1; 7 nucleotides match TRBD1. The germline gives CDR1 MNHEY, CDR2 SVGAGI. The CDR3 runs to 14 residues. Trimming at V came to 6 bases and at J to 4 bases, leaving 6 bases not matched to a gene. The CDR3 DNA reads TGTGCCAGCAGCCCCGGACAGGAATACAATGAGCAGTTCTTC. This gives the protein CASSPGQEYNEQFF.

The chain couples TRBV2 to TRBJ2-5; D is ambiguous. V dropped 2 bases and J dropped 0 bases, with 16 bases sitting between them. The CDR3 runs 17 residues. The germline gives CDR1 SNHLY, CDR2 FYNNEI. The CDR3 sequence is CASSEYVTRKYQETQYF. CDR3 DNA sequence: TGTGCCAGCAGTGAATATGTGACAAGAAAGTACCAAGAGACCCAGTACTTC. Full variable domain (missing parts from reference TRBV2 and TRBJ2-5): EPEVTQTPSHQVTQMGQEVILRCVPISNHLYFYWYRQILGQKVEFLVSFYNNEISEKSEIFDDQFSVERPDGSNFTLKIRSTKLEDSAMYFCASSEYVTRKYQETQYFGPGTRLLVL.

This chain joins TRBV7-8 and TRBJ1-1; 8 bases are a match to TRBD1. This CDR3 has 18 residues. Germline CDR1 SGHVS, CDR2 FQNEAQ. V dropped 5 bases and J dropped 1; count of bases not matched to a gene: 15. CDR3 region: CASSAPVDRGHWNTEAFF. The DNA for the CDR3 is TGTGCCAGCAGCGCCCCGGTAGACAGGGGACACTGGAACACTGAAGCTTTCTTT.

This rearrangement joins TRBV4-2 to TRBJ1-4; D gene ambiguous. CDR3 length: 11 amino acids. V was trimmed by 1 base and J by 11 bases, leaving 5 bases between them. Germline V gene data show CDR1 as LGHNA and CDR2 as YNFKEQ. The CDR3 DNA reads TGTGCCAGCAGCCAAGCGAATAAACTGTTTTTT. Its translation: CASSQANKLFF.

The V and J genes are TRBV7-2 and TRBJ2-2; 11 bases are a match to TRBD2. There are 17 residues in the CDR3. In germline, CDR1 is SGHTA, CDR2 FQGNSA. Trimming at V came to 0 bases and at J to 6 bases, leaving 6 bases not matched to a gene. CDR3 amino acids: CASSLALAGGSAGELFF. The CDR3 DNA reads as TGTGCCAGCAGCTTAGCCCTAGCGGGAGGCTCGGCCGGGGAGCTGTTTTTT.

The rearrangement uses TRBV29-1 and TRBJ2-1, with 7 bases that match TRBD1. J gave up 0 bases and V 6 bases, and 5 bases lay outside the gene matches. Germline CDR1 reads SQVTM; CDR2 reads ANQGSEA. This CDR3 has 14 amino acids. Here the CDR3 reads CSVPRQGSYNEQFF. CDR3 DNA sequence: TGCAGCGTCCCCAGACAGGGCTCCTACAATGAGCAGTTCTTC.

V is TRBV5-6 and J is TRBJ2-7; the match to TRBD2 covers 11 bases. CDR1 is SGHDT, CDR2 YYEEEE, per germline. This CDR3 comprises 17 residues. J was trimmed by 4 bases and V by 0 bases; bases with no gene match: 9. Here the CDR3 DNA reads TGTGCCAGCAGCTTGGGACCCGGGGCTAGCGGGGGGTACGAGCAGTACTTC. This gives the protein CASSLGPGASGGYEQYF.